Given below is one TCR beta chain in context. The data stem from a study of blood T cell repertoires in COVID-19. Original analysis: Amplification of reference gene primers provided the estimated nucleated cell counts. Method: immunoSEQ multiplex PCR; TCRdb's copy keeps in-frame clones and lacks some. That table gives V, J and clone size, and the DNA gave D and trimming. This table has approximately 52,000 clones, 85% appearing once. The origin of this receptor is a human donor in a cohort sampled during active COVID-19. The specimen sequenced was peripheral blood.

In DNA, the CDR3 is TGTGCCAGCAGTTTACTGCGGGGCCCTAATCAGCCCCAGCATTTT. Amino acids: CASSLLRGPNQPQHF. The chain combines TRBV28 with TRBJ1-5, with a tentative D call TRBD1 (5 bases). V was pared by 2 bases and J by 4 bases, with 12 bases between. The germline V gene has CDR1 MDHEN and CDR2 SYDVKM. This CDR3 region has 15 residues.